Below are 11 T cell receptor beta chains sequenced from a single sample in a study of T-cell reconstitution after alpha-beta-depleted transplantation in children. TCRbeta library preparation incorporated unique molecular identifiers. TCRdb reanalysed the PCR reads using MiXCR and keeps one entry per CDR3 protein. Of approximately 490,000 distinct CDR3 sequences in the sample, about an eighth were seen once. Sample: PBMCs from the stem cell graft donor, taken from the stem cell graft. The receptors here all came from a human donor who donated a stem cell graft to a child with combined immunodeficiency.

This clonotype was counted ten times or more. J is TRBJ2-1 and V is TRBV20-1; no clear D gene. Looked up from germline, CDR1 is DFQATT and CDR2 is SNEGSKA (reference sequence). The CDR3 has 15 residues. Trimming left V 5 bases short and J 0 bases short, with 14 bases between. CDR3 region: CSAPTHPSSYNEQFF. The CDR3 DNA reads as TGCAGTGCTCCCACCCACCCGAGCTCCTACAATGAGCAGTTCTTC.

This clonotype was recorded at least ten times. The chain is built from TRBV4-3 and TRBJ2-1; either TRBD1 or TRBD2 may supply D (6 bases each). The ends were cut back, 0 bases at V and 4 bases at J, with 10 bases in the middle. CDR1 is LGHNA and CDR2 is YSLEER in the germline V gene. The CDR3 length is 15 residues. In DNA, the CDR3 is TGCGCCAGCAGCCAAGACGGGGGCAGGTACAATGAGCAGTTCTTC. Translation gives CASSQDGGRYNEQFF.

There are a few counts of this clonotype. The chain joins TRBV7-2 to TRBJ2-1; 10 nucleotides agree with TRBD2. Germline V CDR1 and CDR2: SGHTA, FQGNSA. J was trimmed by 9 bases and V by 5 bases; bases with no gene match: 13. This CDR3 has 16 amino acids. DNA for the CDR3: TGTGCCAGCAGCCTACGAGCGGGAGGGCCGGTTCTTGAGCAGTTCTTC. Translating gives CASSLRAGGPVLEQFF.

This chain links TRBV9 with TRBJ2-1; D is undetermined. Deletions cut 0 bases from V and 5 bases from J, with 9 bases between. This CDR3 spans 14 amino acids. CDR1 is SGDLS, CDR2 YYNGEE, per germline. CDR3 bases: TGTGCCAGCAGCGTAGAAGGGTCAGACAATGAGCAGTTCTTC. Protein sequence: CASSVEGSDNEQFF.

This chain uses TRBV7-2 with TRBJ2-2; 8 bases are shared with TRBD1. The germline CDR1 and CDR2 sequences are SGHTA and FQGNSA. J was trimmed by 5 bases and V by 5 bases; bases with no gene match: 10. This CDR3 is 16 amino acids long. The CDR3 reads CASSPRQGALTGELFF. CDR3 sequence (DNA): TGTGCCAGCAGCCCCCGGCAGGGGGCTTTAACCGGGGAGCTGTTTTTT.

This clonotype was detected ten times or more. The chain employs TRBV7-6 and TRBJ2-3; D is undetermined. The CDR3 is 12 residues long. Germline CDR1 and CDR2: SGHVS and FNYEAQ. V was shortened by 5 bases and J by 2 bases, with 5 bases between the two germline ends. CDR3 sequence reads: CASSRYTDTQYF. In nucleotides, the CDR3 is TGTGCCAGCAGCCGATACACAGATACGCAGTATTTT.

The J gene is TRBJ2-7, the V gene TRBV6-5; 10 bases align to TRBD2. CDR3 length: 15 amino acids. The V and J ends lost 4 bases and 1 base, in that order; junction bases with no gene match: 4. The germline CDR1 and CDR2 sequences are MNHEY and SVGAGI. CDR3 nucleotides: TGTGCCAGCAGTTCCCTAGCGGGGGTGTCCTACGAGCAGTACTTC. Translating gives CASSSLAGVSYEQYF.

This clonotype was observed a handful of times. This chain uses TRBV29-1 with TRBJ2-1; a weak D match, TRBD1 (5 bases). Germline assignment: CDR1 SQVTM and CDR2 ANQGSEA. This CDR3 is 15 amino acids long. V gave up 1 base and J gave up 3 bases, with 13 bases separating them. This chain's CDR3 is CSVEGYDSYYNEQFF. For the CDR3, the DNA is TGCAGCGTTGAAGGTTACGACAGCTACTACAATGAGCAGTTCTTC.

The chain couples TRBV6-1 to TRBJ2-1; TRBD1 matches at 11 bases. The CDR3 runs to 15 residues. V shed 2 bases, J shed 8 bases, and the junction held 5 bases outside the gene matches. Germline V lookup: CDR1 MNHNS, CDR2 SASEGT. DNA for the CDR3: TGTGCCAGCAGTGAACTGGGACAGGGGGGCCATGAGCAGTTCTTC. Translation gives CASSELGQGGHEQFF.

This rearrangement joins TRBV27 to TRBJ2-3, with D perhaps assigned TRBD1 or TRBD2 (6 bases each). The CDR3 totals 15 residues. Germline loops: CDR1 MNHEY, CDR2 SMNVEV (reference sequence). Trimming shortened V by 5 bases and J by 6 bases, and 18 bases separated the two germline ends. The DNA of the CDR3 is TGTGCCAGCAGTGGGGTAGGGGGGCGGTCTGATACGCAGTATTTT. The encoded protein is CASSGVGGRSDTQYF.

This clonotype was seen only a few times. The chain links TRBV6-2 or TRBV6-3 to TRBJ2-5, with D unclear. Per germline, CDR1 MNHEY and CDR2 SVGEGT. Trimming removed 3 bases from V and 1 base from J, with 12 bases in between. The CDR3 consists of 15 residues. The CDR3 bases are TGTGCCAGCAGTTATTCCCTTGGATTCCAAGAGACCCAGTACTTC. Protein: CASSYSLGFQETQYF.